The rows below give T cell receptor beta chains drawn from one sample of a study of regulatory T cells in long-lasting Graves disease. TCRdb recomputed calls from the multiplex PCR reads with MiXCR, one row per CDR3 protein. The table records fewer than 400,000 distinct CDR3 sequences, about 18% of them present only once. Sequencing was performed on peripheral blood mononuclear cells (PBMCs), taken at new diagnosis, from a patient treated with antithyroid drugs. These receptors came from a female donor with Graves disease. CDR3s leave out the opening cysteine and the closing phenylalanine or tryptophan.

v_call	j_call	cdr3_aa
TRBV5-1	TRBJ2-7	ASSLASDNGHEQY
TRBV29-1	TRBJ2-7	SVQGLAGDYEQY
TRBV5-6	TRBJ2-7	ASIWTGRVAYEQY
TRBV28	TRBJ1-2	ASSWGQVRGYT
TRBV7-9	TRBJ1-4	ASSRGEEKLF
TRBV12-3/TRBV12-4	TRBJ1-1	AITGVGMNTEAF
TRBV5-1	TRBJ1-2	ASRGLQGTLVGYT
TRBV2	TRBJ2-3	ASSEGLAGVGDTQY
TRBV12-3/TRBV12-4	TRBJ2-7	ASSFTLGTSGDYEQY
TRBV7-9	TRBJ1-6	ASSFPGDNSPLH
TRBV5-6	TRBJ2-7	ASSTTPSGRGYEQY
TRBV2	TRBJ2-1	ASRGKPNYEQF
TRBV3-1	TRBJ2-1	ASSHGGLAGGSYNEQF
TRBV7-8	TRBJ1-5	ASSLSQDNKYQPQH
TRBV2	TRBJ2-3	ASRRLALSTDTQY
TRBV24-1	TRBJ2-1	ATSDTGGSYNEQF
TRBV6-1	TRBJ2-1	ASSVTGTYNEQF
TRBV15	TRBJ1-5	ATRQNRGGNQPQH
TRBV7-9	TRBJ2-3	ASSSTLLDTQY
TRBV11-2	TRBJ2-7	ASSNRDFPYEQY
TRBV7-3	TRBJ2-6	ASSLTVGDVASGANVLT
TRBV27	TRBJ2-7	ASSAGQGYEQY
TRBV2	TRBJ1-5	ASSEGGGFNQPQH
TRBV12-3/TRBV12-4	TRBJ1-2	ASSLAANYGYT
TRBV24-1	TRBJ2-1	ATSGQGGYNEQF
TRBV28	TRBJ2-7	ASSLGIYEQY
TRBV24-1	TRBJ2-7	ATSDLLHPYEQY
TRBV2	TRBJ2-1	ASSRTLSSYNEQF
TRBV19	TRBJ1-5	ASIWDSHSNQPQH
TRBV6-1	TRBJ2-3	ASSVAGLTDTQY
TRBV9	TRBJ2-1	ASSGLQGNEQF
TRBV2	TRBJ2-6	ASSEQGTGANVLT
TRBV28	TRBJ1-1	ASSQTGGFPGDTEAF
TRBV20-1	TRBJ2-3	STARQAIDTQY
TRBV11-3	TRBJ2-3	ASEFTADTQY
TRBV24-1	TRBJ2-4	ATSDDWDRWY
TRBV24-1	TRBJ2-2	ATTSGTGELF
TRBV20-1	TRBJ2-7	SARDLLLAYEQY
TRBV5-1	TRBJ2-3	ASRRGSGRTDTQY
TRBV12-3/TRBV12-4	TRBJ1-1	ASRPGQGTEAF
TRBV3-1	TRBJ2-7	ASNQEAGVFEQY
TRBV6-2/TRBV6-3	TRBJ1-1	ASSNSLNTEAF
TRBV2	TRBJ2-1	ASSTGTSFYEQF
TRBV19	TRBJ2-5	ASSIDPGLATETQY
TRBV20-1	TRBJ2-5	SAKDRVETQY
TRBV7-2	TRBJ1-1	ASSRFLRGMNTEAF
TRBV10-2	TRBJ2-7	ASSVSGSSGSTFYEQY
TRBV4-2	TRBJ2-3	ASSQDNGVGDTQY